This TCR beta chain was found in a study of CD8 T cells in ankylosing spondylitis. TCRdb independently ran MiXCR on the 5' RACE reads; one entry per CDR3 protein. Counted here are 250,000 or so distinct CDR3 sequences, more than 20% occurring once; the ten biggest clones make up more than 0.6%. Concerning this clonotype itself: This clone may be a read error of a much larger clone one base away.

The CDR3 extends over 15 amino acids. V gave up 4 bases and J gave up 6 bases; unmatched junction bases: 8. Germline loops: CDR1 SGDLS, CDR2 YYNGEE. This chain joins TRBV9 and TRBJ2-2, with TRBD1 identical over 8 bases. This TCR was sampled from a male donor with ankylosing spondylitis or in good health (not recorded which). Sequencing was done on a sample of blood, either unsorted or a sorted T cell fraction (not recorded which). CDR3 in DNA: TGTGCCAGCAGCATTCAGGGGGCGCAGGCCGGGGAGCTGTTTTTT. This encodes CASSIQGAQAGELFF. Together with reference TRBV9 and TRBJ2-2, the CDR3 gives the full variable domain: DSGVTQTPKHLITATGQRVTLRCSPRSGDLSVYWYQQSLDQGLQFLIQYYNGEERAKGNILERFSAQQFPDLHSELNLSSLELGDSALYFCASSIQGAQAGELFFGEGSRLTVL.